This T cell receptor (beta chain) was sequenced during a study of CD8 T cells in ankylosing spondylitis. Using quantitative 5'-RACE with molecular barcodes, the authors made TCR beta libraries. TCRdb ran MiXCR on the 5' RACE reads and lists one entry per CDR3 protein. The sample comprises 700,000 to 850,000 distinct CDR3 sequences, 12% of which are singletons, and approximately 0.46% rests with the top ten. The CDR3 is 15 amino acids. After removal of 4 bases from V and 7 bases from J, the junction contained 9 bases not matched to a gene. Germline V gene sequence: CDR1 DFQATT, CDR2 SNEGSKA (reference sequence). Points from the study as a whole: In synovial fluid and blood from reactive arthritis, some motif variants were previously reported. Reports say disease-linked clones showed up significantly more in matched ankylosing spondylitis synovial fluid. One TCR beta motif, made up of roughly eight highly homologous variants, appeared characteristic of ankylosing spondylitis blood. CD8+ cells made up the disease-linked clones, which were relatively rare in peripheral blood.

This clonotype was found a few times. Its antigen remains unidentified. The J gene is TRBJ2-1, the V gene TRBV20-1; 11 positions agree with TRBD2. Sequenced input: blood, either unsorted or a sorted T cell fraction (not recorded which). The source of this sequence is a male donor with ankylosing spondylitis. As DNA, the CDR3 is TGCAGTGCTAAATTAGCGGGAGGGCTGGTAAATGAGCAGTTCTTC. Its protein product is CSAKLAGGLVNEQFF.